A single sample gave rise to the 12 T cell receptor beta chains below, sequenced in a study of blood T cell repertoires in COVID-19. The protocol was immunoSEQ multiplex PCR, while the TCRdb copy is restricted to in-frame clones and leaves out a portion. The data hold 350,000 to 450,000 clones, with under 85% observed a single time. Input material: PBMCs or T cells enriched from blood (not recorded which). The receptors come from a woman aged 50 to 60 who had recovered from COVID-19.

This clone was picked up a small number of times. The J gene is TRBJ1-3, the V gene TRBV4-2; a weak D match, TRBD1 (5 bases). The V gene lost 2 bases and the J gene lost 10 bases, with 6 bases spanning the gap. This CDR3 contains 11 residues. The germline CDR1 and CDR2 sequences are LGHNA and YNFKEQ. The CDR3 sequence: CASSQRGTIYF. The CDR3 bases are TGTGCCAGCAGCCAAAGGGGAACCATATATTTT.

This clone was seen only once. This sequence joins TRBV6-5 and TRBJ1-2, with D perhaps matching TRBD1 (5 bases). This CDR3 has 15 amino acids. V dropped 0 bases and J dropped 5 bases, with 13 bases sitting between them. The germline gives CDR1 MNHEY, CDR2 SVGAGI. The CDR3 nucleotides are TGTGCCAGCAGTTACTCCCCTGGGGGGAATTATGGCTACACCTTC. It specifies CASSYSPGGNYGYTF.

The chain is built from TRBV30 and TRBJ1-4; possible D gene TRBD1, 5 bases. V gave up 4 bases and J gave up 4 bases, with 13 bases separating them. The CDR3 loop spans 14 amino acids. CDR1 and CDR2 from the germline V gene are GTSNPN and SVGIG (reference sequence). The CDR3 sequence is CAWTSGGNNEKLFF. CDR3 DNA: TGTGCCTGGACCTCGGGGGGGAATAATGAAAAACTGTTTTTT.

For the CDR3, the DNA is TGTGCCAGTAGGCTGGCCCGGGACAGGGGAGGAAACACCATATATTTT. Protein sequence: CASRLARDRGGNTIYF. The chain joins TRBV19 to TRBJ1-3; TRBD1 matches 10 bases. Germline CDR1 is LNHDA and CDR2 is SQIVND (reference sequence). The length of the CDR3 is 16 residues. The J segment lost 4 bases and the V segment lost 6 bases, leaving 9 bases of the junction unmatched.

V is TRBV7-6 and J is TRBJ2-1, with TRBD2 matching over 13 bases. CDR1 SGHVS and CDR2 FNYEAQ come from the germline V gene. The CDR3 extends over 19 amino acids. V trimming: 10 bases; J trimming: 0 bases; junction bases outside the gene matches: 15. The CDR3 loop reads CATLPGLAGFIGSYNEQFF. The CDR3 bases are TGTGCCACTCTCCCGGGACTAGCGGGATTTATTGGCTCCTACAATGAGCAGTTCTTC.

This sequence joins TRBV4-1 and TRBJ1-5; possible D gene TRBD1, 6 bases. This CDR3 is built from 16 residues. Germline-derived CDR1 and CDR2 are MGHRA and YSYEKL. V shed 4 bases and J shed 1 base, with 14 bases lying between them. The DNA of the CDR3 is TGCGCCAGCAGCCCACAGGGTTTGGGAAGCAATCAGCCCCAGCATTTT. This translates into CASSPQGLGSNQPQHF.

V is TRBV13 and J is TRBJ2-1; 10 nucleotides agree with TRBD1. This CDR3 is 15 amino acids long. J lost 4 bases, V lost 5 bases, and 5 bases had no gene match. Germline lookup yields CDR1 PRHDT and CDR2 FYEKMQ (reference sequence). The CDR3 sequence is CASSPDRGRYNEQFF. The CDR3, as DNA: TGTGCCAGCAGCCCCGACAGGGGGCGGTACAATGAGCAGTTCTTC.

The genes are TRBV29-1 and TRBJ2-3, with a tentative D call TRBD2 (7 bases). Germline V CDR1 and CDR2: SQVTM, ANQGSEA. V shed 4 bases and J shed 6 bases, with 14 bases lying between them. The CDR3 spans 13 residues. Written as DNA, the CDR3 is TGCAGCGTTGTGGGGGCTAGCGGCGATACGCAGTATTTT. Its protein is CSVVGASGDTQYF.

The chain recombines TRBV7-9 with TRBJ2-5, with 9 bases identical to TRBD2. Germline-derived CDR1 and CDR2 are SEHNR and FQNEAQ (reference sequence). V lost 1 base, J lost 5 bases, and 8 bases stayed unmatched. CDR3 length equals 16 residues. The CDR3 DNA follows: TGTGCCAGCAGCTTAGTGGCGGGAGGGGCCGGTGAGACCCAGTACTTC. It encodes CASSLVAGGAGETQYF. The whole variable domain, filled in from reference TRBV7-9 and TRBJ2-5, reads DTGVSQNPRHKITKRGQNVTFRCDPISEHNRLYWYRQTLGQGPEFLTYFQNEAQLEKSRLLSDRFSAERPKGSFSTLEIQRTEQGDSAMYLCASSLVAGGAGETQYFGPGTRLLVL.

The table lists this clone with a few counts. The chain carries TRBV19 and TRBJ1-2; D not certain. Trimming left V 7 bases short and J 5 bases short, with 8 bases between. Germline V CDR1 and CDR2: LNHDA, SQIVND (reference sequence). CDR3 length: 11 residues. The CDR3 spells CASTTAYGYTF. CDR3 nucleotides: TGTGCCAGTACTACCGCTTATGGCTACACCTTC.

This chain joins TRBV12-3 or TRBV12-4 and TRBJ1-2; 7 positions agree with TRBD1. The CDR3 extends over 13 amino acids. The J segment lost 4 bases and the V segment lost 6 bases, leaving 5 bases of the junction unmatched. This CDR3 reads CASSKQGSYGYTF. In DNA form, the CDR3 reads TGTGCCAGCAGCAAACAGGGGAGCTATGGCTACACCTTC.

Only one count was recorded for this clone. CDR3 residues: CASSASGGRTDTQYF. CDR3 nucleotides: TGTGCCAGCAGTGCTAGCGGGGGGCGGACAGATACGCAGTATTTT. The chain carries TRBV6-1 and TRBJ2-3, with TRBD2 matching over 11 bases. This CDR3 spans 15 amino acids. Trimming removed 4 bases from V and 3 bases from J; junction bases left unmatched: 3. Germline values: CDR1 MNHNS, CDR2 SASEGT.